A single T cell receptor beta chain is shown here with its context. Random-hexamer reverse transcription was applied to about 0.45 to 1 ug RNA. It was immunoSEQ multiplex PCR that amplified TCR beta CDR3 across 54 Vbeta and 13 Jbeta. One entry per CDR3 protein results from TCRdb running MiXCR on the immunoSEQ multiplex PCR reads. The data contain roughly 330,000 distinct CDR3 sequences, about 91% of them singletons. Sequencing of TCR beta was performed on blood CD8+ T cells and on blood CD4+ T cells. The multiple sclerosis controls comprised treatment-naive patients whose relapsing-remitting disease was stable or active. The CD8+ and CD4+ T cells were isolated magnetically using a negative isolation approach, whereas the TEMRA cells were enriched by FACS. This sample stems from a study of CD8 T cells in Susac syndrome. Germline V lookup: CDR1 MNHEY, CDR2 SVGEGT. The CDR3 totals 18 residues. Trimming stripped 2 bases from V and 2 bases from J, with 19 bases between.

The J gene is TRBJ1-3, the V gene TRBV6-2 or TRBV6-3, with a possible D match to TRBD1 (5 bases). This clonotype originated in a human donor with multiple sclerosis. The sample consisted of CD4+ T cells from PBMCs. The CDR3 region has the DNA TGTGCCAGCAGTTACCCGAGAGGGGCAGGGAGAACTGGAAACACCATATATTTT. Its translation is CASSYPRGAGRTGNTIYF.